What follows are 30 T cell receptor beta chains derived from one specimen sequenced in a study of regulatory T cells in long-lasting Graves disease (dated by TCRdb to about 2021). The receptor library was made with multiplex PCR. Sequencing was carried out with an Illumina HiSeq 4000. CDR3 regions were amplified by Arm-PCR with iRepertoire HTBI primers to construct TCR beta libraries. TCRdb passed the public sequencing reads through fastp at Q25 and MiXCR, retaining productive beta sequences. Rows are combined by CDR3 protein, so each entry shows the most common genes and DNA. This sample gives 400,000 to 600,000 distinct CDR3 sequences in total; around a fifth of them show up just once. The ten top clones hold more than 6% of the sample. Interpreted using the paper, the time point label stands for: persistent/refractory GD, antithyroid drugs over 5 years with positive TRAb. For both TCR sequencing and RNA sequencing, RNA was extracted from PBMCs in TRIzol.

The source material was peripheral blood mononuclear cells (PBMCs), sampled when the disease was refractory, from a patient treated with antithyroid drugs. These receptors were taken from a female donor with Graves disease.

This clonotype showed up just a few times. The rearrangement joins TRBV29-1 to TRBJ1-1, with TRBD1 matching over 7 bases. V was pared by 6 bases and J by 3 bases, with 10 bases of the junction left unmatched. This CDR3 spans 14 amino acids. CDR1 and CDR2 (germline): SQVTM, ANQGSEA. As DNA, the CDR3 is TGCAGCGTCGTACCACAGGGGCCGCACACTGAAGCTTTCTTT. It encodes CSVVPQGPHTEAFF. Full variable domain (missing parts from reference TRBV29-1 and TRBJ1-1): SAVISQKPSRDICQRGTSLTIQCQVDSQVTMMFWYRQQPGQSLTLIATANQGSEATYESGFVIDKFPISRPNLTFSTLTVSNMSPEDSSIYLCSVVPQGPHTEAFFGQGTRLTVV.

This clonotype was seen just once. This chain connects TRBV24-1 to TRBJ2-1; D is ambiguous. With 3 bases removed from V and 0 bases from J, the gap between germline ends came to 14 bases. CDR3 length: 17 residues. CDR1 is KGHDR and CDR2 is SFDVKD in the germline V gene. CDR3 sequence (DNA): TGTGCCACCAGTGATCTCAGCCTAGGAAGCTCCTACAATGAGCAGTTCTTC. This encodes CATSDLSLGSSYNEQFF.

The gene calls are TRBV24-1 and TRBJ1-1; TRBD1 is a possible D gene (5 bases). Germline CDR1 KGHDR, CDR2 SFDVKD. The CDR3 loop spans 14 amino acids. V dropped 3 bases and J dropped 1 base, with 8 bases sitting between them. The CDR3 DNA follows: TGTGCCACCAGTGATGGGGGTTGGAACACTGAAGCTTTCTTT. Translated: CATSDGGWNTEAFF.

This rearrangement joins TRBV19 to TRBJ1-1; D unclear. This CDR3 has 14 amino acids. V lost 3 bases to trimming and J lost 0 bases, with 8 bases between them. Germline CDR1 LNHDA, CDR2 SQIVND (reference sequence). CDR3 coding DNA: TGTGCCAGTAGTATCCACTTGATGAACACTGAAGCTTTCTTT. Its protein product is CASSIHLMNTEAFF.

Of note for this clonotype: A much more abundant neighbour one base away suggests this may be a read error. J is TRBJ2-5 and V is TRBV27; TRBD1 agrees at 7 bases. The CDR3 totals 14 residues. Germline V gives CDR1 MNHEY, CDR2 SMNVEV (reference sequence). The DNA of the CDR3 is TGTGCCAGCAGTTTAATTGGGACAGAAGAGGCCCAGTACTTC. Its protein is CASSLIGTEEAQYF.

The chain uses TRBV3-1 and TRBJ1-6; D gene ambiguous. This CDR3 is built from 13 residues. The germline V gene encodes CDR1 LGHDT and CDR2 YNNKEL (reference sequence). Trimming cost V 1 base and J 13 bases, with 11 bases left between them. The CDR3 coding sequence is TGTGCCAGCAGCCAAGGCGCCAATATCCCCCTCCACTTT. As protein: CASSQGANIPLHF.

This chain joins TRBV6-1 and TRBJ2-2, with a tentative D call TRBD1 (6 bases). Germline CDR1 and CDR2: MNHNS and SASEGT. The V gene lost 10 bases and the J gene lost 1 base, with 19 bases spanning the gap. The CDR3 totals 16 residues. The DNA for the CDR3 is TGTGCCACCCGCAGAGTTGGGACAAAGAACACCGGGGAGCTGTTTTTT. Its protein is CATRRVGTKNTGELFF.

This clonotype was counted once. This chain joins TRBV24-1 and TRBJ2-4, with 10 positions matching TRBD1. TRBJ2-5 matches the DNA end more closely, so the J call is doubtful. Germline V gives CDR1 KGHDR, CDR2 SFDVKD. There are 18 residues in the CDR3. CDR3 region: CATSDFGRTGGSQETQYF. As DNA, the CDR3 is TGTGCCACCAGTGATTTTGGGAGGACAGGGGGATCGCAAGAGACCCAGTACTTC.

This clonotype was counted only a few times. The chain joins TRBV4-3 to TRBJ1-4; weak D call: TRBD1 (5 bases). V was clipped by 1 base and J by 5 bases, with 17 bases between them. This CDR3 is 17 amino acids long. The germline gives CDR1 LGHNA, CDR2 YSLEER. CDR3 bases: TGCGCCAGCAGCCAAGTTCCCCACAGAGGGGAAAATGAAAAACTGTTTTTT. Its protein is CASSQVPHRGENEKLFF.

The chain couples TRBV5-1 to TRBJ2-7; perhaps TRBD1 as D (5 bases). This CDR3 region has 13 residues. V shed 7 bases and J shed 3 bases, with 14 bases lying between them. Germline values: CDR1 SGHRS, CDR2 YFSETQ. The CDR3 spells CASYDRQSYEQYF. Here the CDR3 DNA reads TGCGCCAGCTACGACAGACAGAGCTACGAGCAGTACTTC.

This chain connects TRBV28 to TRBJ1-5, with 7 bases identical to TRBD1. The V gene's germline CDR1 is MDHEN and CDR2 SYDVKM. The CDR3 runs 15 residues. The V gene end was trimmed by 3 bases and the J gene end by 5 bases; junction bases not matched to a gene: 7. CDR3 amino acids: CASSFQTGSHQPQHF. CDR3 DNA sequence: TGTGCCAGCAGTTTCCAGACAGGGTCGCATCAGCCCCAGCATTTT. Combining the CDR3 with reference TRBV28 and TRBJ1-5 gives the whole variable domain DVKVTQSSRYLVKRTGEKVFLECVQDMDHENMFWYRQDPGLGLRLIYFSYDVKMKEKGDIPEGYSVSREKKERFSLILESASTNQTSMYLCASSFQTGSHQPQHFGDGTRLSIL.

The V gene is TRBV3-1, the J gene TRBJ1-2; D is uncertain. The CDR3 covers 17 residues. V lost 1 base and J 1 base, leaving 16 bases between the germline ends. Germline V gene data show CDR1 as LGHDT and CDR2 as YNNKEL (reference sequence). The CDR3 DNA reads TGTGCCAGCAGCCAAGGGGTACCGAGGGCGTATAACTATGGCTACACCTTC. Encoded protein: CASSQGVPRAYNYGYTF.

The table lists this clonotype with many counts. The chain has TRBV28 and TRBJ1-2, with D unclear. Looked up from germline, CDR1 is MDHEN and CDR2 is SYDVKM. This CDR3 spans 12 amino acids. V was shortened by 3 bases and J by 5 bases, with 7 bases between the two germline ends. In DNA form, the CDR3 reads TGTGCCAGCAGTTTGAGGGAATATGGCTACACCTTC. Its translation is CASSLREYGYTF.

This sequence joins TRBV11-2 and TRBJ2-3; 9 bases map to TRBD1. V was clipped by 0 bases and J by 5 bases; unmatched bases: 9. The CDR3 length is 17 residues. Germline V CDR1 and CDR2: SGHAT, FQNNGV. The CDR3 DNA reads TGTGCCAGCAGCTTAGATCGGGGGACAGGGAGAGAAGATACGCAGTATTTT. This codes for CASSLDRGTGREDTQYF.

This clonotype has only a few counts. V usage is TRBV29-1 and J usage is TRBJ2-2; D gene unclear. The V gene lost 0 bases and the J gene lost 8 bases, with 7 bases spanning the gap. CDR1 is SQVTM and CDR2 is ANQGSEA in the germline V gene. There are 12 residues in the CDR3. CDR3 region: CSVEEVHGELFF. CDR3 sequence (DNA): TGCAGCGTTGAAGAAGTACATGGGGAGCTGTTTTTT.

The sample holds many counts of this clonotype. This chain uses TRBV5-1 with TRBJ2-2, with 10 positions matching TRBD2. CDR3 length: 16 amino acids. Germline CDR1 and CDR2: SGHRS and YFSETQ. V was pared by 4 bases and J by 5 bases, with 8 bases of the junction left unmatched. CDR3 in amino acids: CASSPGLAEGTGELFF. CDR3 nucleotides: TGCGCCAGCAGCCCTGGACTAGCGGAGGGGACCGGGGAGCTGTTTTTT.

About this clonotype: One end of the junction is discordant with germline, which a read error may explain. For the CDR3, the DNA is TGTGCCAGCAGTTACTCACACCTCCGGGAAGAGACCCGGTACTTC. It codes for CASSYSHLREETRYF. The chain couples TRBV6-2 or TRBV6-3 to TRBJ2-5, with D tentatively TRBD2 (5 bases). The CDR3 loop spans 15 amino acids. The germline V gene has CDR1 MNHEY and CDR2 SVGEGT.

The genes are TRBV7-2 and TRBJ2-7; D ambiguous. The germline V gene encodes CDR1 SGHTA and CDR2 FQGNSA. The ends were cut back, 2 bases at V and 2 bases at J, with 10 bases in the middle. The CDR3 spans 14 residues. The CDR3 reads CASSLRGFTYEQYF. As DNA, the CDR3 is TGTGCCAGCAGCTTAAGAGGATTTACCTACGAGCAGTACTTC.

This clonotype was detected ten times or more. The chain joins TRBV28 to TRBJ1-6; D perhaps matches TRBD1 (5 bases). The V end was cut by 1 base, the J end by 9 bases, with 16 bases between. The CDR3 loop spans 16 amino acids. From germline, CDR1 is MDHEN and CDR2 SYDVKM. The CDR3 bases are TGTGCCAGCAGTTTATCGGGACCCAGAAGTGGTTCACCCCTCCACTTT. The encoded protein is CASSLSGPRSGSPLHF.

V usage is TRBV7-9 and J usage is TRBJ1-2, with 8 bases fitting TRBD1. The CDR3 has 15 residues. V lost 0 bases to trimming and J lost 7 bases; unmatched junction nucleotides: 7. CDR1 is SEHNR and CDR2 is FQNEAQ in the germline V gene (reference sequence). In DNA, the CDR3 is TGTGCCAGCAGCTTAGCGCCGGGACAGGCTGGTGGCTACACCTTC. Amino acid sequence: CASSLAPGQAGGYTF. The variable domain in full, completed from reference TRBV7-9 and TRBJ1-2, reads DTGVSQNPRHKITKRGQNVTFRCDPISEHNRLYWYRQTLGQGPEFLTYFQNEAQLEKSRLLSDRFSAERPKGSFSTLEIQRTEQGDSAMYLCASSLAPGQAGGYTFGSGTRLTVV.

The chain employs TRBV20-1 and TRBJ2-1; the D is unclear. The germline gives CDR1 DFQATT, CDR2 SNEGSKA (reference sequence). There are 14 residues in the CDR3. Trimming stripped 6 bases from V and 3 bases from J, with 15 bases between. The CDR3 spells CSAPQPYHYNEQFF. The CDR3 DNA reads TGCAGTGCGCCACAGCCTTACCACTACAATGAGCAGTTCTTC.

This clonotype was recorded at least ten times. V is TRBV20-1 and J is TRBJ1-6; TRBD1 matches at 8 bases. Germline-derived CDR1 and CDR2 are DFQATT and SNEGSKA (reference sequence). The CDR3 loop spans 14 amino acids. V dropped 3 bases and J dropped 10; count of bases not matched to a gene: 8. The CDR3 DNA reads as TGCAGTGCTAGGCGGACAGGGCCAGGGTCACCCCTCCACTTT. This encodes CSARRTGPGSPLHF.

The chain has TRBV2 and TRBJ2-2; 8 nucleotides match TRBD1. The V segment lost 6 bases and the J segment 5 bases; nucleotides outside the gene matches: 8. Germline loops: CDR1 SNHLY, CDR2 FYNNEI. This CDR3 comprises 15 residues. The CDR3 reads CASSFTTGETGELFF. In DNA, the CDR3 is TGTGCCAGCAGCTTTACGACAGGGGAGACCGGGGAGCTGTTTTTT.

This clonotype has a count of ten or more. The rearrangement links TRBV2 to TRBJ2-4; D unresolved. This CDR3 has 16 residues. Per germline, CDR1 SNHLY and CDR2 FYNNEI. Deletions cut 2 bases from V and 3 bases from J, with 14 bases between. The CDR3 region has the DNA TGTGCCAGCAGTGAATGGCAGGCCGAGAGCAAAAACATTCAGTACTTC. Amino acids: CASSEWQAESKNIQYF.

This clonotype was detected ten times or more. This rearrangement joins TRBV28 to TRBJ1-5; no firm D call. The CDR3 loop spans 18 amino acids. V lost 8 bases and J 0 bases, leaving 23 bases between the germline ends. Germline CDR1 MDHEN, CDR2 SYDVKM. Here the CDR3 DNA reads TGTGCCAGCCGACATATGATTCCCCCGAACTATAGCAATCAGCCCCAGCATTTT. The encoded protein is CASRHMIPPNYSNQPQHF.

In the case of this clonotype: A much larger clone is a single base away; this may be a read error. The chain couples TRBV6-2 or TRBV6-3 to TRBJ2-5; TRBD1 aligns across 10 bases. CDR3 length: 17 amino acids. Germline values: CDR1 MNHEY, CDR2 SVGEGT. CDR3 protein: CASSYELGQGSEETQHF. CDR3 nucleotide sequence: TGTGCCAGCAGTTACGAGTTGGGACAGGGGTCCGAAGAGACCCAGCACTTC.

The V and J genes are TRBV20-1 and TRBJ2-5, with TRBD2 matching 9 bases. The length of the CDR3 is 16 residues. V lost 1 base, J lost 5 bases, and 11 bases stayed unmatched. Looked up from germline, CDR1 is DFQATT and CDR2 is SNEGSKA (reference sequence). CDR3 protein: CSARGTIAGESETQYF. The CDR3 DNA follows: TGCAGTGCTAGAGGGACTATAGCGGGGGAATCGGAGACCCAGTACTTC.

As to this clonotype: No conserved phenylalanine or tryptophan is present at the end of the CDR3, so a read error is the likely explanation. CDR3 sequence: CATSSGRSGRAKNIQYL. The CDR3 DNA is TGTGCCACCAGTTCAGGGAGGAGCGGCCGGGCCAAAAACATTCAGTACCTC. This chain uses TRBV24-1 with TRBJ2-4, with D perhaps TRBD2 (6 bases). V was trimmed by 6 bases and J by 1 base, leaving 18 bases between them. The CDR3 loop spans 17 amino acids. Germline values: CDR1 KGHDR, CDR2 SFDVKD.

This clonotype was seen many times. The chain carries TRBV7-2 and TRBJ1-4; D possibly corresponds to TRBD1 (6 bases). In germline, CDR1 is SGHTA, CDR2 FQGNSA. V shed 1 base and J shed 8 bases, with 14 bases lying between them. The CDR3 length is 15 residues. Here the CDR3 reads CASSLVGTSREKLFF. CDR3 in DNA: TGTGCCAGCAGCTTAGTAGGGACATCACGGGAAAAACTGTTTTTT.

This clonotype has a count of ten or more. This chain joins TRBV6-5 and TRBJ2-5; 8 bases map to TRBD1. The germline V gene encodes CDR1 MNHEY and CDR2 SVGAGI. This CDR3 is 15 amino acids long. The ends lost 2 bases at V and 5 bases at J; junction bases unmatched: 7. The CDR3 reads CASSYEGQGQETQYF. In nucleotides, the CDR3 is TGTGCCAGCAGTTACGAAGGACAGGGACAGGAGACCCAGTACTTC.